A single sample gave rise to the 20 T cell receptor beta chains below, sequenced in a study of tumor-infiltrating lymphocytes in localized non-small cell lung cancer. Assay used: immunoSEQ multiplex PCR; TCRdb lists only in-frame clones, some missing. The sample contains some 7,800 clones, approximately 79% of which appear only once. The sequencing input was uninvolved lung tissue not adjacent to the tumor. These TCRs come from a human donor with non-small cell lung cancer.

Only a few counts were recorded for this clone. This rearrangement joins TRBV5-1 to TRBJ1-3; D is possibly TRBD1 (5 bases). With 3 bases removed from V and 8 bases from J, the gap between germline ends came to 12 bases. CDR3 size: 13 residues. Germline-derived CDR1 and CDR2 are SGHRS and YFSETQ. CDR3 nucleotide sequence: TGCGCCAGCAGCTGGCGGGGGGAAGACACCATATATTTT. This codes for CASSWRGEDTIYF.

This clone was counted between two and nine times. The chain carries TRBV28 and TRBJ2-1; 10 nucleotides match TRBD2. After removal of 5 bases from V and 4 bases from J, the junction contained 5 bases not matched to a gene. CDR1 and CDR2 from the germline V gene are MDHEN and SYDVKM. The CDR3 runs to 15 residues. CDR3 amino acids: CASSPGLATYNEQFF. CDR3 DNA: TGTGCCAGCAGTCCGGGACTAGCGACTTACAATGAGCAGTTCTTC.

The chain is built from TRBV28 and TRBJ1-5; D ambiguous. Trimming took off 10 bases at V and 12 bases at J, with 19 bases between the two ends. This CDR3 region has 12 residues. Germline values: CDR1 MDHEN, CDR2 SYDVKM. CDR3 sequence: CAIRDGPYDQHF. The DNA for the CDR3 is TGTGCCATCAGAGACGGGCCGTATGACCAGCATTTT.

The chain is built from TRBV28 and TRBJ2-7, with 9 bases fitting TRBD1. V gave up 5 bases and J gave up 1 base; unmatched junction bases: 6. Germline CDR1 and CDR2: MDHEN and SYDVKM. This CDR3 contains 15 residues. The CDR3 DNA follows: TGTGCCAGCAGTAGGACAGGGGAGAGTTCCTACGAGCAGTACTTC. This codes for CASSRTGESSYEQYF.

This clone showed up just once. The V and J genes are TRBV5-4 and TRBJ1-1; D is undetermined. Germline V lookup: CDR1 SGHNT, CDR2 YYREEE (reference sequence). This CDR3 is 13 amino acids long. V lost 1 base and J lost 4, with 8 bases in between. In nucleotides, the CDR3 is TGTGCCAGCAGCTTGCACACCAGCACTGAAGCTTTCTTT. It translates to CASSLHTSTEAFF. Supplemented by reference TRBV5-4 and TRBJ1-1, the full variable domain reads ETGVTQSPTHLIKTRGQQVTLRCSSQSGHNTVSWYQQALGQGPQFIFQYYREEENGRGNFPPRFSGLQFPNYSSELNVNALELDDSALYLCASSLHTSTEAFFGQGTRLTVV.

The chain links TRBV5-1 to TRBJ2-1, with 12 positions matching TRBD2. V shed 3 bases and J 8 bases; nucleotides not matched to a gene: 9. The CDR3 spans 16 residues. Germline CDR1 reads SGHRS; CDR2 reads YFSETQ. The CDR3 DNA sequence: TGCGCCAGCAGCTCGACTAGCGGGAGTTTCGGGGATGAGCAGTTCTTC. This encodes CASSSTSGSFGDEQFF.

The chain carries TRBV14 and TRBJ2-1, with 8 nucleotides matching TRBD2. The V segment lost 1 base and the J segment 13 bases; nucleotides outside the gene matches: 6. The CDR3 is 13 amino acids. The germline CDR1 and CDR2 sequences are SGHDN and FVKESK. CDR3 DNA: TGTGCCAGCAGCCAAGTCCAAGCGGGGGTCCAGTTCTTC. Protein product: CASSQVQAGVQFF.

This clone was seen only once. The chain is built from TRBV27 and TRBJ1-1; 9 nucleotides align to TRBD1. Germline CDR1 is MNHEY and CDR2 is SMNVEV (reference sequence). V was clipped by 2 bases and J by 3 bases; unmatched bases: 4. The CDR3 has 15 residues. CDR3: CASSLLRQGDTEAFF. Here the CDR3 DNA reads TGTGCCAGCAGTTTACTAAGACAGGGGGACACTGAAGCTTTCTTT.

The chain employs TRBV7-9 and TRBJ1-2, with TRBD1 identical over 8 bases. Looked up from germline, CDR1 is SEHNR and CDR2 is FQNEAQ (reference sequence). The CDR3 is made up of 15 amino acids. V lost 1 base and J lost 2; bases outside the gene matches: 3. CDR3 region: CASSLEQGVNYGYTF. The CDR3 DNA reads TGTGCCAGCAGCTTAGAACAGGGGGTAAACTATGGCTACACCTTC.

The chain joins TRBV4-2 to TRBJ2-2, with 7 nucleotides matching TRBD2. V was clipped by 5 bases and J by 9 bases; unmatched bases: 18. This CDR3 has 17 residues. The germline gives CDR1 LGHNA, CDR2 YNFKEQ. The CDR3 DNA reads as TGTGCCAGCAGCACCGTGGGTCCGTCTAGCGGCGGAAGGGAGCTGTTTTTT. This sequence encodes CASSTVGPSSGGRELFF.

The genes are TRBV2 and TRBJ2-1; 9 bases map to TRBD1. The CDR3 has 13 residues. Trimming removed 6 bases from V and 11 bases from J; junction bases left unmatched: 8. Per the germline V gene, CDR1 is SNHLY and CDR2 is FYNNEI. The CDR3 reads CASSRDREIQQFF. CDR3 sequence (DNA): TGTGCCAGCAGCCGGGACAGGGAAATTCAGCAGTTCTTC.

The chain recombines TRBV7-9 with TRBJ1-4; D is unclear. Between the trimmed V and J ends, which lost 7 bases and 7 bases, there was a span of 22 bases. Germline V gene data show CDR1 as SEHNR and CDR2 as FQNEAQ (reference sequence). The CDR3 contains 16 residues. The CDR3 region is CASTSSGVPVGEKLFF. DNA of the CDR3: TGTGCCAGCACCTCTTCCGGGGTCCCCGTGGGTGAAAAACTGTTTTTT.

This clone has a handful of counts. CDR3: CASSLARPDDTQYF. The DNA of the CDR3 is TGCGCCAGCAGCTTGGCTAGGCCAGACGATACGCAGTATTTT. The chain combines TRBV5-1 with TRBJ2-3; D not certain. Trimming shortened V by 0 bases and J by 6 bases, and 11 bases separated the two germline ends. The CDR3 is 14 amino acids. Germline V gene sequence: CDR1 SGHRS, CDR2 YFSETQ. Drawing the rest from reference TRBV5-1 and TRBJ2-3, the complete variable domain is KAGVTQTPRYLIKTRGQQVTLSCSPISGHRSVSWYQQTPGQGLQFLFEYFSETQRNKGNFPGRFSGRQFSNSRSEMNVSTLELGDSALYLCASSLARPDDTQYFGPGTRLTVL.

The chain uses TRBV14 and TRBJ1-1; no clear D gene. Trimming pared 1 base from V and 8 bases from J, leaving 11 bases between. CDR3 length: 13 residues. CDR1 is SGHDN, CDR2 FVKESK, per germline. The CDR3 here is CASSQGDGREAFF. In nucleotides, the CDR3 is TGTGCCAGCAGCCAAGGAGATGGCAGGGAAGCTTTCTTT.

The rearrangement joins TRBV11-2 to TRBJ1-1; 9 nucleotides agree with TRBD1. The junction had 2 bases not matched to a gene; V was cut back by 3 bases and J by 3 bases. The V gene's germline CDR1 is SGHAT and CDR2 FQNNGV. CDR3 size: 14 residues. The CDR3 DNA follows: TGTGCCAGCAGCTTGCGGGACAGGGACACTGAAGCTTTCTTT. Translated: CASSLRDRDTEAFF. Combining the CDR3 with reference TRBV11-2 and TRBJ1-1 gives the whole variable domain EAGVAQSPRYKIIEKRQSVAFWCNPISGHATLYWYQQILGQGPKLLIQFQNNGVVDDSQLPKDRFSAERLKGVDSTLKIQPAKLEDSAVYLCASSLRDRDTEAFFGQGTRLTVV.

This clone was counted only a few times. The DNA for the CDR3 is TGTGCCAGCAGCTTGGACGGTAACACCGGGGAGCTGTTTTTT. Amino acids: CASSLDGNTGELFF. The chain links TRBV5-4 to TRBJ2-2; D not resolved. This CDR3 comprises 14 residues. V was trimmed by 0 bases and J by 2 bases, leaving 5 bases between them. Germline loops: CDR1 SGHNT, CDR2 YYREEE (reference sequence).

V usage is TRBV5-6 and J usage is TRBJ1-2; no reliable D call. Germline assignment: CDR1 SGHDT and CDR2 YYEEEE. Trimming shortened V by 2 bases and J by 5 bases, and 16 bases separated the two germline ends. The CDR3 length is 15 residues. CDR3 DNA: TGTGCCAGCAGCTTAGCTGCAACCGGATTTTATGGCTACACCTTC. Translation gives CASSLAATGFYGYTF.

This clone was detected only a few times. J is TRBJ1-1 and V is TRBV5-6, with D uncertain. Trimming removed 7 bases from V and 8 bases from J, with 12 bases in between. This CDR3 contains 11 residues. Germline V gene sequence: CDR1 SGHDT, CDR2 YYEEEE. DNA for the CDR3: TGTGCCAGCTCCTCCGAGGGAGAAGCTTTCTTT. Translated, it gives CASSSEGEAFF.

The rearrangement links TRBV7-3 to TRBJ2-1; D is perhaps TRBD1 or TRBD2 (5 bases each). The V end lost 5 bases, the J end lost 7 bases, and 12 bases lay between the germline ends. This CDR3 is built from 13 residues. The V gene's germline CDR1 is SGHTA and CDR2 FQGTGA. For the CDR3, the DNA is TGTGCCAGCAGCCCTGGGACGACTAATGAGCAGTTCTTC. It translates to CASSPGTTNEQFF.

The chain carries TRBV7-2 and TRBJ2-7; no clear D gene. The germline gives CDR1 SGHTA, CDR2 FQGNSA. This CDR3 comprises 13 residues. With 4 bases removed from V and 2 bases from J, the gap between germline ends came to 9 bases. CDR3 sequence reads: CASSSAGTYEQYF. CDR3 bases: TGTGCCAGCAGCTCGGCAGGAACCTACGAGCAGTACTTC.